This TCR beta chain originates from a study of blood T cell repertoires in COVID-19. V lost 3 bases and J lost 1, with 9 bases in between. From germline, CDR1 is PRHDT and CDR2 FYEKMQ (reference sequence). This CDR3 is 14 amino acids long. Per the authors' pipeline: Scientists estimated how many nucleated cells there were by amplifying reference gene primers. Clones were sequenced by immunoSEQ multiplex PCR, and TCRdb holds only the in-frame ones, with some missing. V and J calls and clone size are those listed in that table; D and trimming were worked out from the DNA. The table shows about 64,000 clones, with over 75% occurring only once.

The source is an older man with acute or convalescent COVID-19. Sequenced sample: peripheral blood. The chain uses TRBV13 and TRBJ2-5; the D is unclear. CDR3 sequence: CASSFLGSQETQYF. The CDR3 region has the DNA TGTGCCAGCAGCTTTCTGGGCAGCCAAGAGACCCAGTACTTC.